These 11 T cell receptor beta chains came from one sample sequenced in a study of blood T cell repertoires in COVID-19. Generated by immunoSEQ multiplex PCR, the TCRdb table keeps only in-frame clones and is missing some. The top ten hold approximately 8.7% of the sample, which has around 230,000 clones, 75% to 90% seen once. The sequenced sample consisted of PBMCs or T cells enriched from blood (not recorded which). Every receptor here comes from a man aged 40-50 years who had recovered from COVID-19.

This clone was observed a handful of times. J is TRBJ2-3 and V is TRBV19; TRBD2 aligns across 7 bases. Losses at the gene ends were 5 bases for V and 3 bases for J; bases not matched to a gene: 11. The CDR3 consists of 16 residues. The germline gives CDR1 LNHDA, CDR2 SQIVND (reference sequence). In DNA, the CDR3 is TGTGCCAGTAGTTCCATGACTAGCACTGGGACAGATACGCAGTATTTT. Protein: CASSSMTSTGTDTQYF. Looking up the rest from reference TRBV19 and TRBJ2-3 gives the full variable domain: DGGITQSPKYLFRKEGQNVTLSCEQNLNHDAMYWYRQDPGQGLRLIYYSQIVNDFQKGDIAEGYSVSREKKESFPLTVTSAQKNPTAFYLCASSSMTSTGTDTQYFGPGTRLTVL.

The chain joins TRBV11-2 to TRBJ2-1; 12 nucleotides line up with TRBD1. Trimming removed 1 base from V and 7 bases from J; junction bases left unmatched: 2. The CDR3 runs 15 residues. Per germline, CDR1 SGHAT and CDR2 FQNNGV. DNA for the CDR3: TGTGCCAGCAGCTTAGGGGACAGGGGGCGTAATGAGCAGTTCTTC. Encoded protein: CASSLGDRGRNEQFF.

The V and J genes are TRBV3-1 (or the pseudogene TRBV3-2) and TRBJ1-1; D is unresolved. Germline V gene data show CDR1 as LGHDT and CDR2 as YNNKEL (reference sequence). The CDR3 covers 13 residues. V lost 0 bases, J lost 8 bases, and 10 bases lay in between. The CDR3, as DNA: TGTGCCAGCAGCCAAGATCGGAGAGAGGAAGCTTTCTTT. It encodes CASSQDRREEAFF.

The rearrangement joins TRBV18 to TRBJ2-7; the match to TRBD1 covers 8 bases. Per germline, CDR1 KGHSH and CDR2 LQKENI. There are 15 residues in the CDR3. Germline trimming cut 2 bases from V and 1 base from J; bases unmatched to any gene: 4. This CDR3 reads CASSPLGQASYEQYF. The CDR3 DNA follows: TGTGCCAGCTCACCATTGGGACAGGCTTCCTACGAGCAGTACTTC.

This clone has more than one count but fewer than ten. The chain recombines TRBV5-1 with TRBJ1-1; D gene ambiguous. V lost 0 bases to trimming and J lost 1 base, with 4 bases between them. CDR3 length equals 13 residues. Germline CDR1 is SGHRS and CDR2 is YFSETQ. The CDR3 bases are TGCGCCAGCAGCTTGGCCTCGAACACTGAAGCTTTCTTT. This sequence encodes CASSLASNTEAFF.

This chain uses TRBV19 with TRBJ2-5; TRBD2 agrees at 12 bases. Trimming took 5 bases from V and 5 from J; bases not matched to a gene: 9. The germline V gene encodes CDR1 LNHDA and CDR2 SQIVND (reference sequence). The CDR3 is 16 residues long. CDR3 protein: CASSPGLAGWAETQYF. CDR3 nucleotide sequence: TGTGCCAGTAGTCCCGGACTAGCGGGATGGGCGGAGACCCAGTACTTC.

V and J are TRBV2 and TRBJ1-2; D is ambiguous. V lost 8 bases, J lost 6 bases, and 13 bases lay in between. Germline CDR1 reads SNHLY; CDR2 reads FYNNEI. CDR3 length equals 12 residues. CDR3 nucleotide sequence: TGTGCCAGCGCGCCGGAGTTCGATGGCTACACCTTC. The encoded protein is CASAPEFDGYTF.

The sample holds many counts of this clone. This sequence joins TRBV11-2 and TRBJ2-5, with D unresolved. Germline V CDR1 and CDR2: SGHAT, FQNNGV. There are 14 residues in the CDR3. V gave up 0 bases and J gave up 2 bases, with 7 bases separating them. The CDR3 loop reads CASSLDFLQETQYF. The CDR3 DNA follows: TGTGCCAGCAGCTTAGATTTCCTACAAGAGACCCAGTACTTC.

The CDR3 protein is CASSRELGPRGEQFF. The DNA for the CDR3 is TGTGCCAGCAGCAGGGAGCTGGGTCCCCGAGGGGAGCAGTTCTTC. The chain uses TRBV7-3 and TRBJ2-1, with D possibly being TRBD2 (5 bases). Germline CDR1 reads SGHTA; CDR2 reads FQGTGA. This CDR3 is built from 15 residues. V was shortened by 5 bases and J by 10 bases, with 21 bases between the two germline ends.

This clone has only a few counts. This chain uses TRBV6-5 with TRBJ1-1; 8 bases are shared with TRBD1. This CDR3 comprises 14 residues. CDR1 and CDR2 (germline): MNHEY, SVGAGI. V lost 7 bases, J lost 4 bases, and 8 bases stayed unmatched. CDR3 in DNA: TGTGCCAGCACACTAGGAACAGGGGGCACTGAAGCTTTCTTT. It specifies CASTLGTGGTEAFF.

This rearrangement joins TRBV4-1 to TRBJ1-4; D may be TRBD1 (6 bases). V dropped 4 bases and J dropped 3 bases, with 9 bases sitting between them. Germline assignment: CDR1 MGHRA and CDR2 YSYEKL. There are 14 residues in the CDR3. The CDR3 loop reads CASSPGTPNEKLFF. The CDR3 DNA reads as TGCGCCAGCAGCCCGGGGACACCTAATGAAAAACTGTTTTTT.